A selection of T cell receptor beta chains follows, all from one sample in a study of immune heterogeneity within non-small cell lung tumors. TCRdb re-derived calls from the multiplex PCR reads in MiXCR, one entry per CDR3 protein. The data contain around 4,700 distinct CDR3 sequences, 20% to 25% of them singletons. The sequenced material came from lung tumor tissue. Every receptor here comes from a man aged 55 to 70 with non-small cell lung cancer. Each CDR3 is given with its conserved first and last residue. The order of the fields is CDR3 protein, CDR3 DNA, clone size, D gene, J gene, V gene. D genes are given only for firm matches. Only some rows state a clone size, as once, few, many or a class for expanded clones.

CDR3aa: CASSHRFFGYTF
CDR3nt: TGTGCCAGCAGCCACCGGTTTTTTGGCTACACCTTC
abundance: medium-sized
d_gene: -
j_gene: TRBJ1-2
v_gene: TRBV7-2

CDR3aa: CASSEIGGAAEAFF
CDR3nt: TGTGCCAGCAGTGAAATAGGGGGCGCGGCTGAAGCTTTCTTT
abundance: -
d_gene: TRBD1
j_gene: TRBJ1-1
v_gene: TRBV6-1

CDR3aa: CSARGLEETQYF
CDR3nt: TGCAGTGCTAGAGGACTAGAAGAGACCCAGTACTTC
abundance: -
d_gene: -
j_gene: TRBJ2-5
v_gene: TRBV20-1

CDR3aa: CASSPISDHTGELFF
CDR3nt: TGTGCCAGTAGTCCGATAAGCGATCACACCGGGGAGCTGTTTTTT
abundance: -
d_gene: -
j_gene: TRBJ2-2
v_gene: TRBV19

CDR3aa: CASSYSVAGRGGNTIYF
CDR3nt: TGTGCCAGCAGTTACTCGGTCGCAGGGCGAGGTGGAAACACCATATATTTT
abundance: -
d_gene: -
j_gene: TRBJ1-3
v_gene: TRBV6-6

CDR3aa: CASSLSTRSRNEQFF
CDR3nt: TGTGCCAGCAGCTTATCTACTAGGAGTCGCAATGAGCAGTTCTTC
abundance: few
d_gene: -
j_gene: TRBJ2-1
v_gene: TRBV11-3

CDR3aa: CASSLETGFNQPQHF
CDR3nt: TGCGCCAGCAGCTTGGAGACCGGGTTTAATCAGCCCCAGCATTTT
abundance: medium-sized
d_gene: -
j_gene: TRBJ1-5
v_gene: TRBV5-1

CDR3aa: CSAPRPSTNEKLFF
CDR3nt: TGCAGTGCTCCCCGGCCGTCAACTAATGAAAAACTGTTTTTT
abundance: few
d_gene: -
j_gene: TRBJ1-4
v_gene: TRBV20-1

CDR3aa: CASSPLGDRPGNTIYF
CDR3nt: TGTGCCAGCTCACCCCTGGGGGACAGGCCCGGAAACACCATATATTTT
abundance: large
d_gene: TRBD1
j_gene: TRBJ1-3
v_gene: TRBV18

CDR3aa: CSVEIQGGSDTQYF
CDR3nt: TGCAGCGTTGAGATCCAGGGGGGATCAGATACGCAGTATTTT
abundance: -
d_gene: -
j_gene: TRBJ2-3
v_gene: TRBV29-1

CDR3aa: CASSHGSVTGELFF
CDR3nt: TGTGCCAGCAGCCACGGGTCAGTCACCGGGGAGCTGTTTTTT
abundance: -
d_gene: -
j_gene: TRBJ2-2
v_gene: TRBV3-1

CDR3aa: CANSQGDVGTEAFF
CDR3nt: TGCGCCAACAGCCAAGGGGACGTCGGGACTGAAGCTTTCTTT
abundance: -
d_gene: -
j_gene: TRBJ1-1
v_gene: TRBV4-1

CDR3aa: CSARDVLGAEKLIF
CDR3nt: TGCAGTGCTAGAGATGTTTTAGGGGCTGAAAAACTGATTTTT
abundance: -
d_gene: -
j_gene: TRBJ1-4
v_gene: TRBV20-1

CDR3aa: CASSSGGARSYEQYF
CDR3nt: TGTGCCAGCAGCTCCGGGGGCGCGCGCTCCTACGAGCAGTACTTC
abundance: medium-sized
d_gene: -
j_gene: TRBJ2-7
v_gene: TRBV7-9

CDR3aa: CASSFGPGSYTF
CDR3nt: TGTGCCAGTAGTTTCGGGCCTGGTAGCTACACCTTC
abundance: few
d_gene: -
j_gene: TRBJ1-2
v_gene: TRBV19

CDR3aa: CASSEGQGANTGELFF
CDR3nt: TGTGCCAGCAGTGAAGGGCAGGGGGCGAACACCGGGGAGCTGTTTTTT
abundance: -
d_gene: TRBD1
j_gene: TRBJ2-2
v_gene: TRBV2

CDR3aa: CATSGLSSNEQYF
CDR3nt: TGTGCCACCAGCGGACTCTCTAGCAACGAGCAGTACTTC
abundance: few
d_gene: -
j_gene: TRBJ2-7
v_gene: TRBV15

CDR3aa: CASSFSGVDQETQYF
CDR3nt: TGTGCCAGCAGTTTTTCGGGGGTGGACCAAGAGACCCAGTACTTC
abundance: medium-sized
d_gene: -
j_gene: TRBJ2-5
v_gene: TRBV12-3/TRBV12-4

CDR3aa: CASSSGTSWYEQFF
CDR3nt: TGCGCCAGCAGTTCCGGGACTAGCTGGTATGAGCAGTTCTTC
abundance: -
d_gene: TRBD2
j_gene: TRBJ2-1
v_gene: TRBV10-2